These 6 T cell receptor beta chains share one sample of origin, sequenced in a study of blood T cell repertoires in COVID-19. Assay used: immunoSEQ multiplex PCR; TCRdb lists only in-frame clones, some missing. The repertoire consists of 40,000 or so clones, with 86% occurring once and the leading ten covering approximately 5.4%. The specimen sequenced was peripheral blood. All receptors derive from a man in his forties with active COVID-19.

CDR3 sequence reads: CASSSRGNYYGYTF. The DNA for the CDR3 is TGTGCCAGCAGTTCCCGGGGGAACTACTATGGCTACACCTTC. The chain carries TRBV6-6 and TRBJ1-2; possibly TRBD1 for D (5 bases). The germline CDR1 and CDR2 sequences are MNHNY and SVGAGI (reference sequence). The CDR3 contains 14 residues. The V end was cut by 4 bases, the J end by 3 bases, with 12 bases between.

On this clone: This sample includes further DNA sequences coding for the same CDR3. This chain uses TRBV10-3 with TRBJ1-1; TRBD1 matches 9 bases. Germline-derived CDR1 and CDR2 are ENHRY and SYGVKD. The V and J ends lost 9 bases and 5 bases, in that order; junction bases with no gene match: 4. The CDR3 is 12 residues long. Written as DNA, the CDR3 is TGTGCCATGGGACAGGGATTGACTGAAGCTTTCTTT. Its protein is CAMGQGLTEAFF.

This rearrangement joins TRBV27 to TRBJ2-3; D is uncertain. The germline CDR1 and CDR2 sequences are MNHEY and SMNVEV (reference sequence). CDR3 length equals 13 residues. Trimming left V 5 bases short and J 6 bases short, with 12 bases between. The chain's CDR3 is CASSGALGDTQYF. The CDR3 bases are TGTGCCAGCAGTGGCGCGCTCGGGGATACGCAGTATTTT.

The chain combines TRBV28 with TRBJ2-7; a possible D gene is TRBD2 (5 bases). The germline V gene has CDR1 MDHEN and CDR2 SYDVKM. The CDR3 has 12 residues. V lost 11 bases and J lost 2, with 13 bases in between. Here the CDR3 reads CAASDGTYEQYF. DNA for the CDR3: TGTGCCGCCTCGGACGGGACCTACGAGCAGTACTTC. Together with reference TRBV28 and TRBJ2-7, the CDR3 gives the full variable domain: DVKVTQSSRYLVKRTGEKVFLECVQDMDHENMFWYRQDPGLGLRLIYFSYDVKMKEKGDIPEGYSVSREKKERFSLILESASTNQTSMYLCAASDGTYEQYFGPGTRLTVT.

The chain combines TRBV6-1 with TRBJ1-5; 8 bases line up with TRBD1. V lost 2 bases, J lost 7 bases, and 7 bases stayed unmatched. Germline V gives CDR1 MNHNS, CDR2 SASEGT. CDR3 length: 15 amino acids. The CDR3 reads CASSERQGRDQPQHF. Here the CDR3 DNA reads TGTGCCAGCAGTGAACGACAGGGGCGAGACCAGCCCCAGCATTTT.

The chain uses TRBV5-1 and TRBJ2-1; unclear D gene. Germline loops: CDR1 SGHRS, CDR2 YFSETQ. Trimming shortened V by 0 bases and J by 0 bases, and 10 bases separated the two germline ends. The CDR3 extends over 16 amino acids. CDR3 loop: CASSLGSVGSYNEQFF. CDR3 DNA: TGCGCCAGCAGCTTGGGGAGCGTCGGCTCCTACAATGAGCAGTTCTTC. The complete variable domain, with remaining parts taken from reference TRBV5-1 and TRBJ2-1, reads KAGVTQTPRYLIKTRGQQVTLSCSPISGHRSVSWYQQTPGQGLQFLFEYFSETQRNKGNFPGRFSGRQFSNSRSEMNVSTLELGDSALYLCASSLGSVGSYNEQFFGPGTRLTVL.